Listed below are T cell receptor beta chains from one sample, sequenced in a study of OX40 agonist ivuxolimab in advanced cancers. Assay used: immunoSEQ multiplex PCR; TCRdb lists only in-frame clones, some missing. This sample carries roughly 70,000 clones, roughly 82% of them seen once, and the ten largest clones take around 5%. Source: CD4+ or CD8+ T cells sorted from blood, taken in a trial of the OX40 agonist ivuxolimab. These receptors originate from an adult with an advanced solid tumor such as melanoma, head and neck, liver or kidney cancer. CDR3s include the opening cysteine and the closing phenylalanine or tryptophan. Each record gives: J gene, D gene, clone size, V gene, CDR3 protein, CDR3 DNA. D genes are given only for firm matches. A clone size is listed for some rows: how often the clone was seen (once, few, many), or a class if it is expanded.

TRBJ2-2,.,.,TRBV4-2,CASSQDSGTGELFF,TGTGCCAGCAGCCAAGATTCGGGCACCGGGGAGCTGTTTTTT
TRBJ1-6,TRBD1,.,TRBV5-1,CASSFGGGGSPLHF,TGCGCCAGCAGCTTTGGAGGGGGCGGATCACCCCTCCACTTT
TRBJ1-2,.,.,TRBV5-1,CASSPNGGSWGYTF,TGCGCCAGCAGTCCTAACGGTGGTTCGTGGGGCTACACCTTC
TRBJ2-7,TRBD2,.,TRBV5-1,CASSLGTSGSSRDEQYF,TGCGCCAGCAGCTTGGGGACTAGCGGGAGTAGTAGGGACGAGCAGTACTTC
TRBJ1-1,.,.,TRBV2,CASSEALGERSKNTEAFF,TGTGCCAGCAGTGAAGCGCTTGGAGAACGCTCGAAGAACACTGAAGCTTTCTTT
TRBJ1-6,.,.,TRBV5-1,CASSLGGASPLHF,TGCGCCAGCAGCTTGGGAGGGGCTTCACCCCTCCACTTT
TRBJ1-1,.,.,TRBV28,CASRTLLTTEAFF,TGTGCCAGCAGGACGCTCCTGACAACTGAAGCTTTCTTT
TRBJ1-2,.,.,TRBV29-1,CSVGFNYGYTF,TGCAGCGTTGGATTCAACTATGGCTACACCTTC
TRBJ2-1,TRBD1,.,TRBV7-9,CASSYPVQTGSENEQFF,TGTGCCAGCAGCTACCCGGTACAGACAGGGAGCGAAAATGAGCAGTTCTTC
TRBJ2-2,.,.,TRBV13,CASSLNTGELFF,TGTGCCAGCAGCTTGAACACCGGGGAGCTGTTTTTT
TRBJ1-2,TRBD1,.,TRBV5-1,CASSSGQGDGYTF,TGCGCCAGCAGCTCGGGACAGGGTGATGGCTACACCTTC
TRBJ2-7,.,.,TRBV5-1,CASSSLTSYEQYF,TGCGCCAGCAGCTCCCTAACCTCCTACGAGCAGTACTTC
TRBJ1-4,TRBD1,many,TRBV18,CASSRQGTNEKLFF,TGTGCCAGCTCACGACAGGGAACTAATGAAAAACTGTTTTTT
TRBJ2-7,.,.,TRBV5-5,CASSPGAQNSYEQYF,TGTGCCAGCAGCCCCGGCGCGCAGAACTCCTACGAGCAGTACTTC
TRBJ1-2,.,.,TRBV5-4,CASSLTVGYGYTF,TGTGCCAGCAGCTTGACGGTAGGCTATGGCTACACCTTC
TRBJ2-5,.,.,TRBV7-9,CASSSTVQETQYF,TGTGCCAGCAGCTCGACAGTACAAGAGACCCAGTACTTC
TRBJ1-1,.,.,TRBV11-2,CASSQWVASYF,TGTGCCAGCAGTCAATGGGTAGCCTCGTACTTT
TRBJ2-3,.,.,TRBV6-1,CASSETQRTDTQYF,TGTGCCAGCAGTGAAACCCAACGCACAGATACGCAGTATTTT
TRBJ2-7,.,few,TRBV19,CASSIPLTGHEQYF,TGTGCCAGTAGTATCCCCTTGACAGGCCACGAGCAGTACTTC
TRBJ1-3,.,once,TRBV11-1,CASSGQPGNTIYF,TGTGCCAGCAGCGGACAACCGGGAAACACCATATATTTT
TRBJ1-1,.,.,TRBV5-1,CASSDQGLNTEAFF,TGCGCCAGCAGCGACCAGGGGTTGAACACTGAAGCTTTCTTT
TRBJ1-6,.,.,TRBV5-4,CASSPEYRVRSPLHF,TGTGCCAGCAGCCCTGAGTACAGGGTAAGGTCACCCCTCCACTTT
TRBJ2-5,TRBD2,.,TRBV25-1,CASRVGLAPRGQYF,TGTGCCAGCAGGGTGGGACTAGCCCCACGCGGCCAGTACTTC
TRBJ2-3,.,.,TRBV18,CASSPRSDDRDTQYF,TGTGCCAGCTCACCAAGATCAGACGATAGAGATACGCAGTATTTT
TRBJ1-1,.,.,TRBV9,CASSGTNTEAFF,TGTGCCAGCAGCGGCACGAACACTGAAGCTTTCTTT
TRBJ2-1,.,.,TRBV7-3,CASSLDNEQFF,TGTGCCAGCAGCCTCGACAATGAGCAGTTCTTC
TRBJ1-5,TRBD1,.,TRBV10-3,CAISGTGANQPQHF,TGTGCCATCAGTGGGACAGGGGCCAATCAGCCCCAGCATTTT
TRBJ2-3,.,.,TRBV6-1,CASSGLGRDDTQYF,TGTGCCAGCAGTGGCTTGGGGCGGGACGATACGCAGTATTTT
TRBJ2-1,TRBD2,.,TRBV9,CASRISGSGYNEQFF,TGTGCCAGTAGGATTAGCGGGTCAGGGTACAATGAGCAGTTCTTC
TRBJ2-1,.,.,TRBV27,CASRVRGRHEQFF,TGTGCCAGCAGAGTTCGGGGGAGGCACGAGCAGTTCTTC
TRBJ2-5,.,.,TRBV5-1,CASSSTPQETQYF,TGCGCCAGCAGCTCAACACCTCAAGAGACCCAGTACTTC
TRBJ2-5,TRBD2,.,TRBV18,CASSRSRTSGIGETQYF,TGTGCCAGCTCTCGATCCCGGACTAGCGGGATAGGAGAGACCCAGTACTTC
TRBJ2-1,.,once,TRBV6-1,CASSEQVRENEQFF,TGTGCCAGCAGTGAACAAGTCAGGGAGAATGAGCAGTTCTTC
TRBJ2-5,.,.,TRBV28,CASSLWARGIGETQYF,TGTGCCAGCAGTTTATGGGCTAGAGGGATCGGGGAGACCCAGTACTTC
TRBJ1-1,TRBD1,.,TRBV5-6,CASSRVTGSTEAFF,TGTGCCAGCAGCCGGGTGACAGGGAGCACTGAAGCTTTCTTT
TRBJ2-7,TRBD1,.,TRBV7-2,CASTLLGQGAEYDEQYF,TGTGCCAGCACCCTCTTGGGACAGGGGGCGGAGTATGACGAGCAGTACTTC
TRBJ1-2,TRBD1,once,TRBV5-4,CASSTRTGQGEVGYTF,TGTGCCAGCAGCACGCGGACTGGACAGGGGGAAGTGGGCTACACCTTC
TRBJ2-3,.,.,TRBV18,CASSPRAGRNDTQYF,TGTGCCAGCTCACCGCGGGCAGGGAGGAATGATACGCAGTATTTT
TRBJ1-1,.,.,TRBV6-5,CASSPMNGGTEAFF,TGTGCCAGCAGCCCTATGAATGGCGGCACTGAAGCTTTCTTT
TRBJ2-7,TRBD2,.,TRBV27,CASSTGLAGIIHEQYF,TGTGCCAGCAGTACCGGACTAGCGGGAATCATCCACGAGCAGTACTTC